The 29 T cell receptor beta chains reported below all come from one sample, sequenced in a study of T-cell memory formation after mild COVID-19. From the 5' RACE reads, TCRdb called clonotypes with MiXCR, one entry per CDR3 protein. The table has about 110,000 distinct CDR3 sequences, 15% to 20% seen once. The sample was PBMCs or a T cell subset sorted from them (not recorded which). All receptors come from a man aged 18 to 29 who had mild COVID-19 (a few samples of this study predate the infection). Cell type and time point are not known.

The chain links TRBV6-5 to TRBJ1-1; D gene unclear. Germline V gene sequence: CDR1 MNHEY, CDR2 SVGAGI. The V and J ends lost 6 bases and 1 base respectively, with 9 bases between them. The CDR3 extends over 13 amino acids. CDR3 residues: CASRREGNTEAFF. The CDR3 region has the DNA TGTGCCAGCAGGAGGGAAGGGAACACTGAAGCTTTCTTT.

The sample holds a few counts of this clonotype. The rearrangement uses TRBV18 and TRBJ2-7; 9 bases fit TRBD1. Losses at the gene ends were 9 bases for V and 2 bases for J; bases not matched to a gene: 8. This CDR3 has 14 residues. The germline V gene has CDR1 KGHSH and CDR2 LQKENI. The CDR3 spells CASTRDRATYEQYF. The CDR3 nucleotides read TGTGCCAGTACCCGGGACAGGGCTACCTACGAGCAGTACTTC.

This clonotype was seen more than once but under ten times. The J gene is TRBJ1-1, the V gene TRBV29-1, with D possibly being TRBD1 (6 bases). Between the trimmed V and J ends, which lost 7 bases and 4 bases, there was a span of 19 bases. CDR3 length: 14 amino acids. Germline CDR1 and CDR2: SQVTM and ANQGSEA. The CDR3 DNA sequence: TGCAGCGCTACGCGACAGGCAAGGAGCACTGAAGCTTTCTTT. Translated, it gives CSATRQARSTEAFF.

The chain employs TRBV30 and TRBJ2-7; D is unclear. Trimming removed 5 bases at V and 0 bases at J, with 5 bases between. Germline V gives CDR1 GTSNPN, CDR2 SVGIG (reference sequence). CDR3 size: 11 residues. The CDR3 DNA reads as TGTGCCTGGGGAAACTCCTACGAGCAGTACTTC. Amino acids: CAWGNSYEQYF.

The chain recombines TRBV6-5 with TRBJ2-2, with D perhaps assigned TRBD1 or TRBD2 (5 bases each). The CDR3 has 15 residues. The V gene lost 6 bases and the J gene lost 5 bases, with 16 bases spanning the gap. Germline loops: CDR1 MNHEY, CDR2 SVGAGI. CDR3 DNA: TGTGCCAGCAGGAGCTCGGGGCCCCTGACCGGGGAGCTGTTTTTT. Amino acids: CASRSSGPLTGELFF.

The V call is TRBV12-3 or TRBV12-4, the J call TRBJ1-5; no reliable D call. CDR3 length: 14 amino acids. With 10 bases removed from V and 6 bases from J, the gap between germline ends came to 19 bases. DNA for the CDR3: TGTGCCACGCGTGTGGGAGAGGGTATTCAGCCCCAGCATTTT. Residues: CATRVGEGIQPQHF.

This clonotype was detected only a few times. The chain is built from TRBV9 and TRBJ2-3; D unresolved. The CDR3 consists of 14 residues. V was pared by 4 bases and J by 0 bases, with 9 bases between. Germline lookup yields CDR1 SGDLS and CDR2 YYNGEE. CDR3 residues: CASSTRTSTDTQYF. The DNA of the CDR3 is TGTGCCAGCAGCACCCGAACAAGCACAGATACGCAGTATTTT.

V is TRBV20-1 and J is TRBJ2-1; D is ambiguous. The CDR3 is 12 residues long. V dropped 3 bases and J dropped 6 bases, with 9 bases sitting between them. Germline CDR1 is DFQATT and CDR2 is SNEGSKA (reference sequence). CDR3 in DNA: TGCAGTGCTAGTAGGAGTCCCAATGAGCAGTTCTTC. Its translation is CSASRSPNEQFF.

The chain recombines TRBV5-1 with TRBJ1-2, with 8 bases identical to TRBD1. Trimming at V came to 4 bases and at J to 4 bases, leaving 9 bases not matched to a gene. CDR3 length: 15 residues. The V gene's germline CDR1 is SGHRS and CDR2 YFSETQ. CDR3 amino acids: CASSTSTGESYGYTF. CDR3 sequence (DNA): TGCGCCAGCAGCACCTCGACAGGGGAGAGCTATGGCTACACCTTC.

The J gene is TRBJ2-1, the V gene TRBV29-1; D is possibly TRBD1 (6 bases). The CDR3 runs 12 residues. With 4 bases removed from V and 9 bases from J, the gap between germline ends came to 13 bases. CDR1 is SQVTM and CDR2 is ANQGSEA in the germline V gene. The CDR3 is CSVGFTGTEQFF. The CDR3, as DNA: TGCAGCGTTGGGTTCACAGGGACTGAGCAGTTCTTC.

The rearrangement joins TRBV20-1 to TRBJ2-3; D possibly corresponds to TRBD1 (5 bases). CDR1 is DFQATT, CDR2 SNEGSKA, per germline (reference sequence). This CDR3 is built from 18 residues. Trimming cost V 0 bases and J 0 bases, with 19 bases left between them. Here the CDR3 reads CSARDLAGHGTSTDTQYF. The CDR3 bases are TGCAGTGCTAGAGATCTCGCAGGACACGGAACTAGCACAGATACGCAGTATTTT.

This clonotype has a handful of counts. The chain links TRBV5-4 to TRBJ1-2; 11 positions match TRBD1. Germline-derived CDR1 and CDR2 are SGHNT and YYREEE (reference sequence). The CDR3 is made up of 15 amino acids. J lost 7 bases, V lost 1 base, and 6 bases had no gene match. The chain's CDR3 is CASSLTGQGAFGYTF. CDR3 DNA sequence: TGTGCCAGCAGCTTGACTGGACAGGGGGCTTTTGGCTACACCTTC. The whole variable domain, remainder taken from reference TRBV5-4 and TRBJ1-2, is ETGVTQSPTHLIKTRGQQVTLRCSSQSGHNTVSWYQQALGQGPQFIFQYYREEENGRGNFPPRFSGLQFPNYSSELNVNALELDDSALYLCASSLTGQGAFGYTFGSGTRLTVV.

This sequence joins TRBV28 and TRBJ1-6; D gene unclear. This CDR3 has 15 residues. Per germline, CDR1 MDHEN and CDR2 SYDVKM. Trimming cost V 7 bases and J 7 bases, with 17 bases left between them. The chain's CDR3 is CASKNPTPKNSPLHF. The CDR3 DNA is TGTGCCAGCAAGAACCCTACCCCAAAAAATTCACCCCTCCACTTT. Using reference TRBV28 and TRBJ1-6 for the parts outside the CDR3, the full variable domain is DVKVTQSSRYLVKRTGEKVFLECVQDMDHENMFWYRQDPGLGLRLIYFSYDVKMKEKGDIPEGYSVSREKKERFSLILESASTNQTSMYLCASKNPTPKNSPLHFGNGTRLTVT.

The chain employs TRBV10-3 and TRBJ2-6; TRBD1 matches 8 bases. The CDR3 totals 17 residues. V was pared by 6 bases and J by 0 bases, with 7 bases of the junction left unmatched. Germline values: CDR1 ENHRY, CDR2 SYGVKD. CDR3 nucleotides: TGTGCCATCAGCCGGGACAGGAGACTCTCTGGGGCCAACGTCCTGACTTTC. Protein product: CAISRDRRLSGANVLTF.

V gene TRBV7-2 combines with J gene TRBJ2-7; TRBD1 might be the D (6 bases). The CDR3 has 13 residues. Germline lookup yields CDR1 SGHTA and CDR2 FQGNSA. V lost 3 bases to trimming and J lost 4 bases, with 10 bases between them. The CDR3 DNA reads TGTGCCAGCAGCTTTATACAGGGTTACGAGCAGTACGTC. Its protein is CASSFIQGYEQYV.

In its sample, this clonotype was seen many times. The rearrangement uses TRBV20-1 and TRBJ2-5; the D gene is possibly TRBD2 (7 bases). The V end lost 6 bases, the J end lost 5 bases, and 16 bases lay between the germline ends. Germline CDR1 is DFQATT and CDR2 is SNEGSKA (reference sequence). The CDR3 extends over 13 amino acids. The CDR3 loop reads CSAGRGARETQYF. The CDR3 nucleotides are TGCAGTGCCGGACGGGGGGCGCGGGAGACCCAGTACTTC.

This clonotype was observed a handful of times. This chain connects TRBV5-6 to TRBJ2-7; D is unresolved. The CDR3 totals 12 residues. Germline CDR1 and CDR2: SGHDT and YYEEEE. Trimming took off 5 bases at V and 6 bases at J, with 12 bases between the two ends. This CDR3 is CASRSTWGEQYV. The CDR3 nucleotides read TGTGCCAGCAGGTCGACTTGGGGCGAGCAGTACGTC.

This clonotype was found a few times. The chain combines TRBV7-2 with TRBJ2-2; D may be TRBD1 (5 bases). The V gene lost 7 bases and the J gene lost 4 bases, with 19 bases spanning the gap. From germline, CDR1 is SGHTA and CDR2 FQGNSA. The CDR3 sequence is 16 residues long. The CDR3 sequence is CASTPTRVELTGELFF. CDR3 sequence (DNA): TGTGCCAGCACCCCCACCAGGGTAGAGCTCACCGGGGAGCTGTTTTTT.

The chain is built from TRBV7-2 and TRBJ1-5; possibly TRBD1 for D (5 bases). Germline lookup yields CDR1 SGHTA and CDR2 FQGNSA. CDR3 size: 15 residues. Between the trimmed V and J ends, which lost 1 base and 11 bases, there was a span of 18 bases. The CDR3 DNA reads TGTGCCAGCAGCTTAGTTCTGGGCCAGGGCTGGTCCCAGCATTTT. This codes for CASSLVLGQGWSQHF.

V usage is TRBV12-3 or TRBV12-4 and J usage is TRBJ2-5; the D call may be TRBD1 or TRBD2 (6 bases each). The CDR3 runs 14 residues. Trimming took off 5 bases at V and 1 base at J, with 11 bases between the two ends. The DNA of the CDR3 is TGTGCCAGCAGTCCCGGGGGCCCCCAAGAGACCCAGTACTTC. Encoded protein: CASSPGGPQETQYF.

This chain links TRBV29-1 with TRBJ1-1, with TRBD1 identical over 9 bases. CDR3 size: 13 residues. The V and J ends lost 7 bases and 4 bases, in that order; junction bases with no gene match: 7. Germline CDR1 and CDR2: SQVTM and ANQGSEA. This chain's CDR3 is CSGDRQGGTEAFF. In DNA form, the CDR3 reads TGCAGCGGCGATCGACAGGGGGGCACTGAAGCTTTCTTT.

This clonotype has just a few counts. The J gene is TRBJ1-5, the V gene TRBV20-1; possible D gene TRBD1, 5 bases. Germline CDR1 reads DFQATT; CDR2 reads SNEGSKA (reference sequence). This CDR3 is 17 amino acids long. Trimming cost V 0 bases and J 2 bases, with 17 bases left between them. The CDR3 region has the DNA TGCAGTGCTAGAGATGGCAGGGTCAATAGACGCAATCAGCCCCAGCATTTT. Translation: CSARDGRVNRRNQPQHF.

This sequence joins TRBV27 and TRBJ1-2; D is ambiguous. The CDR3 sequence is 11 residues long. V lost 6 bases and J 6 bases, leaving 8 bases between the germline ends. From germline, CDR1 is MNHEY and CDR2 SMNVEV (reference sequence). The DNA of the CDR3 is TGTGCCAGCAGCAAGGGCAATGGCTACACCTTC. Translating it yields CASSKGNGYTF.

The chain recombines TRBV12-3 or TRBV12-4 with TRBJ1-4, with D possibly TRBD1 on 5 matching bases. The germline V and J ends were trimmed by 6 bases and 4 bases, with 12 bases remaining between them. CDR3 length: 14 amino acids. CDR3 loop: CASRVGPDNEKLFF. For the CDR3, the DNA is TGTGCCAGCAGAGTGGGACCAGATAATGAAAAACTGTTTTTT.

This clonotype was counted a few times. The chain employs TRBV5-1 and TRBJ2-1; 12 bases map to TRBD2. From germline, CDR1 is SGHRS and CDR2 YFSETQ. V trimming: 4 bases; J trimming: 4 bases; junction bases outside the gene matches: 3. The length of the CDR3 is 15 residues. CDR3 residues: CASSAGTSGYNEQFF. CDR3 nucleotide sequence: TGCGCCAGCAGCGCGGGGACTAGCGGGTACAATGAGCAGTTCTTC.

Only a few counts were recorded for this clonotype. The V and J genes are TRBV2 and TRBJ2-7; 7 bases are a match to TRBD1. This CDR3 contains 15 residues. Trimming cost V 6 bases and J 7 bases; bases outside gene matches: 15. The V gene's germline CDR1 is SNHLY and CDR2 FYNNEI. CDR3 DNA sequence: TGTGCCAGCAGCGTGACGCCGGGACAGTTTCTTGAGCAGTACGTC. Amino acids: CASSVTPGQFLEQYV.

V and J are TRBV7-9 and TRBJ2-2; possibly TRBD2 for D (7 bases). Germline V gene data show CDR1 as SEHNR and CDR2 as FQNEAQ (reference sequence). Trimming took off 5 bases at V and 6 bases at J, with 16 bases between the two ends. The CDR3 totals 15 residues. The CDR3 protein is CASSRGRGAPGELFF. The CDR3 DNA reads as TGTGCCAGCAGCCGAGGACGGGGGGCCCCCGGGGAGCTGTTTTTT.

This clonotype was detected many times. V usage is TRBV4-3 and J usage is TRBJ2-7; no clear D gene. Trimming left V 1 base short and J 2 bases short, with 12 bases between. The germline CDR1 and CDR2 sequences are LGHNA and YSLEER. CDR3 size: 15 residues. CDR3 loop: CASSQGIESPYEQYF. The CDR3 bases are TGCGCCAGCAGCCAAGGAATCGAATCACCCTACGAGCAGTACTTC.

CDR3 loop: CASSLGSRELFF. CDR3 DNA sequence: TGTGCCAGCAGTTTAGGCAGCAGGGAGCTGTTTTTT. The chain has TRBV12-3 or TRBV12-4 and TRBJ2-2; D is undetermined. This CDR3 comprises 12 residues. The ends were cut back, 1 base at V and 9 bases at J, with 6 bases in the middle.